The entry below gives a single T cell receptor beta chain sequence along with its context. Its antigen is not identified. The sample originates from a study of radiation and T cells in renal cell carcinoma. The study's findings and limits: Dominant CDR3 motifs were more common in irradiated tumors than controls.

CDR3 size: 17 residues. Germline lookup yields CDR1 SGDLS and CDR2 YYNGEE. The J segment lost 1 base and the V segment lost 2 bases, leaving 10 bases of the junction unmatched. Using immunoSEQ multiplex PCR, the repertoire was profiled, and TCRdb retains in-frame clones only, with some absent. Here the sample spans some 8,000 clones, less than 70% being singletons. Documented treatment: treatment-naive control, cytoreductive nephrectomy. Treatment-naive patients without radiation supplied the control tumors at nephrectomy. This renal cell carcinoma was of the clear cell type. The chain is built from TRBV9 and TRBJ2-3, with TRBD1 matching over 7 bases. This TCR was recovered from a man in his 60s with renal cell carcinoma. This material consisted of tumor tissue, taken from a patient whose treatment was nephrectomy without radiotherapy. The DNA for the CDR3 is TGTGCCAGCAGCGTCGGGACAGATTTATGGGGCACAGATACGCAGTATTTT. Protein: CASSVGTDLWGTDTQYF.